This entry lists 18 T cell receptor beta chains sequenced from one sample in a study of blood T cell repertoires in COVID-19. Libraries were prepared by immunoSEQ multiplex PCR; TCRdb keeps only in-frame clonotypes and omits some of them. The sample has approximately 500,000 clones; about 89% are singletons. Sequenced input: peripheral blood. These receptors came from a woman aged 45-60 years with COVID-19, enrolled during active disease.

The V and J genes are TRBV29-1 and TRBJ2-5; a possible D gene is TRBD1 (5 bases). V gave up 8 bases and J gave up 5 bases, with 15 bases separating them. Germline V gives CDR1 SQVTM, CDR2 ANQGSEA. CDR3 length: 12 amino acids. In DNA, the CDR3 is TGCAGCTTCCGCAGTGGGGCCGAGACCCAGTACTTC. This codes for CSFRSGAETQYF.

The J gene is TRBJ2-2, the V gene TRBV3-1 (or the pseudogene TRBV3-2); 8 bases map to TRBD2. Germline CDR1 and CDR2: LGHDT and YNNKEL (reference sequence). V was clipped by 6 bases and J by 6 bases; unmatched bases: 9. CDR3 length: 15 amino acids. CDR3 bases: TGTGCCAGCAGAGTTTCACGGGGGGGCCCCGGGGAGCTGTTTTTT. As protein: CASRVSRGGPGELFF.

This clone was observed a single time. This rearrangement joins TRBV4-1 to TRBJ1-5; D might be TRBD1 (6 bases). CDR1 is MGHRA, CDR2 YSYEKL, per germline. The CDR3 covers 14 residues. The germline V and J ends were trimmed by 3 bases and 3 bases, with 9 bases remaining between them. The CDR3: CASSQDSYNQPQHF. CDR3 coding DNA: TGCGCCAGCAGCCAGGACAGCTACAATCAGCCCCAGCATTTT.

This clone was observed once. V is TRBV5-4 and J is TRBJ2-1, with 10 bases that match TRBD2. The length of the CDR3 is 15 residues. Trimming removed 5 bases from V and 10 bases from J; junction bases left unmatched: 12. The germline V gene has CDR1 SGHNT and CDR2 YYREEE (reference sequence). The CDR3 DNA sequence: TGTGCCAGCAGGAGGGGAAGCGGGGGGGCCCACGAGCAGTTCTTC. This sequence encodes CASRRGSGGAHEQFF.

The CDR3 region is CSVSGSLLGPQHF. The CDR3, as DNA: TGCAGCGTTTCAGGGTCCCTTTTGGGGCCCCAGCATTTT. This chain joins TRBV29-1 and TRBJ1-5; a weak D match, TRBD1 (5 bases). Trimming left V 5 bases short and J 9 bases short, with 17 bases between. Germline values: CDR1 SQVTM, CDR2 ANQGSEA. The CDR3 loop spans 13 amino acids.

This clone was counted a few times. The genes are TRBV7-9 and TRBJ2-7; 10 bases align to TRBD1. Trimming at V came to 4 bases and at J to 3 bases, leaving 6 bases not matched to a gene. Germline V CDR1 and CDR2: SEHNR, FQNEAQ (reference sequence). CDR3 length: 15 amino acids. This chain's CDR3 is CASSSRDRGVYEQYF. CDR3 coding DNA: TGTGCCAGCAGCTCCCGGGACAGGGGCGTCTACGAGCAGTACTTC. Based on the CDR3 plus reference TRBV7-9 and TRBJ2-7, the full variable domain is DTGVSQNPRHKITKRGQNVTFRCDPISEHNRLYWYRQTLGQGPEFLTYFQNEAQLEKSRLLSDRFSAERPKGSFSTLEIQRTEQGDSAMYLCASSSRDRGVYEQYFGPGTRLTVT.

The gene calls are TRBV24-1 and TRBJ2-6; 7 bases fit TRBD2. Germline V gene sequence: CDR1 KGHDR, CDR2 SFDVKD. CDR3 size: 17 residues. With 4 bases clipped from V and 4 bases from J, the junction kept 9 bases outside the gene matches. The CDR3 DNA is TGTGCCACCAGTGAGGCGATCGGGGGGTCCGGGGCCAACGTCCTGACTTTC. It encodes CATSEAIGGSGANVLTF.

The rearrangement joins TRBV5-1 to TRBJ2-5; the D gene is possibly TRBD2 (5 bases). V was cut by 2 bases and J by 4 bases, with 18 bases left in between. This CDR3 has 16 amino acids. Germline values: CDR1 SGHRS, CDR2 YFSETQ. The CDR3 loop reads CASSFSPGIIGETQYF. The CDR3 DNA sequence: TGCGCCAGCAGCTTCTCCCCCGGGATCATAGGAGAGACCCAGTACTTC.

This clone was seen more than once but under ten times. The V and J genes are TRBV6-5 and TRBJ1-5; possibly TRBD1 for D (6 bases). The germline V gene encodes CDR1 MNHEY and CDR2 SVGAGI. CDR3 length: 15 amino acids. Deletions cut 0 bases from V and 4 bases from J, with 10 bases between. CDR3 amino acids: CASSYSQQGNQPQHF. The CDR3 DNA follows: TGTGCCAGCAGTTACTCGCAACAGGGTAATCAGCCCCAGCATTTT.

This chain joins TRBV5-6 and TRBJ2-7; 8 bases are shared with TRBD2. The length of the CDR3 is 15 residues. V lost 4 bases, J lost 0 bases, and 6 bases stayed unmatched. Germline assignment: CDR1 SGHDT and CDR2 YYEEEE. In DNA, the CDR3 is TGTGCCAGCAGCCCCGGGGGGGCACCCTCCTACGAGCAGTACTTC. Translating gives CASSPGGAPSYEQYF.

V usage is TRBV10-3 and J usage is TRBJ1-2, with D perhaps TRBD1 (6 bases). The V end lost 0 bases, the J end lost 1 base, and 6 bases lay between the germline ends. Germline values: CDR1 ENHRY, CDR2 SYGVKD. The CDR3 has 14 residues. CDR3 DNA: TGTGCCATCAGTGAGTCCAGGGGTAACTATGGCTACACCTTC. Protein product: CAISESRGNYGYTF.

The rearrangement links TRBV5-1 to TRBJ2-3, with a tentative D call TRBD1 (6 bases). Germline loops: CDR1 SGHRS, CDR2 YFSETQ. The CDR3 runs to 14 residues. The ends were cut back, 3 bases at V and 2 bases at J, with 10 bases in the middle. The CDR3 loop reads CASSSGTTTDTQYF. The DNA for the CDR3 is TGCGCCAGCAGCTCCGGGACAACCACAGATACGCAGTATTTT.

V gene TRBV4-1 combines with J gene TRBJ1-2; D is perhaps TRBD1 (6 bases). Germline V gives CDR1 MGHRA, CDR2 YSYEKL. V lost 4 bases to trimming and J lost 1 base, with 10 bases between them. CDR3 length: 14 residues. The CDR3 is CASSPPGHNYGYTF. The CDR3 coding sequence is TGCGCCAGCAGCCCCCCGGGACATAACTATGGCTACACCTTC.

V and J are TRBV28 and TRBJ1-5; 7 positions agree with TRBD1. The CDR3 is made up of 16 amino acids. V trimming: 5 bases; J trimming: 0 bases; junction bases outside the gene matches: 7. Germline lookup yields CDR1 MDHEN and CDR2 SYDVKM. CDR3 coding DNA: TGTGCCAGCAGTAGGGGGACAGTCTATAGCAATCAGCCCCAGCATTTT. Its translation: CASSRGTVYSNQPQHF.

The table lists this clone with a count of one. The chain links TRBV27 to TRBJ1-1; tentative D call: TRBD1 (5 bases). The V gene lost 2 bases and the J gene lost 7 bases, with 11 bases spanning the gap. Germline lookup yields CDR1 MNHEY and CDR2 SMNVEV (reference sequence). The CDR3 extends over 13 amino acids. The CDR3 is CASSLGGVGEAFF. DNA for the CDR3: TGTGCCAGCAGTTTAGGGGGGGTTGGTGAAGCTTTCTTT.

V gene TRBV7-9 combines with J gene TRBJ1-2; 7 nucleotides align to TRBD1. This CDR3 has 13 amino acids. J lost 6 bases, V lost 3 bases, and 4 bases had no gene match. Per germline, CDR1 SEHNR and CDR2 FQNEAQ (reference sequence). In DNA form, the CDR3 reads TGTGCCAGCAGCTTCCAGGACAGGAATGGCTACACCTTC. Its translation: CASSFQDRNGYTF.

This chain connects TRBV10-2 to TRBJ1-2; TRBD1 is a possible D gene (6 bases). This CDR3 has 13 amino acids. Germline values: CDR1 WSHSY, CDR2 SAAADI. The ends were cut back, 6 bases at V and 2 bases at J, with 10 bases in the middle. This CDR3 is CASSRGQNYGYTF. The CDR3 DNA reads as TGCGCCAGCAGCAGAGGACAGAACTATGGCTACACCTTC.

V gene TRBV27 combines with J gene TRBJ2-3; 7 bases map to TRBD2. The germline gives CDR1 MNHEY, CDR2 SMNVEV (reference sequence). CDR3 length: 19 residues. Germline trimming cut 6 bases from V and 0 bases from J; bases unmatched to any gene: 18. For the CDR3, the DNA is TGTGCCAGCAGCCGATTCGGCGGGGGTTACCTTGTAAGCACAGATACGCAGTATTTT. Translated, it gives CASSRFGGGYLVSTDTQYF.